This T cell receptor (beta chain) derives from a study of T cell repertoires in cytomegalovirus infection. Looking at the study overall: CMV epitopes, recently identified HLA-C-restricted and well-studied HLA-B-restricted, were used.

Using its own MiXCR run on the reads, TCRdb lists one record per CDR3 protein. This sample carries roughly 68,000 distinct CDR3 sequences, 20% of them seen once, and the ten largest clones take under 85%. This CDR3 contains 13 residues. With 7 bases removed from V and 3 bases from J, the gap between germline ends came to 10 bases. The germline V gene encodes CDR1 MNHEY and CDR2 SMNVEV (reference sequence). With regard to this clonotype: Its antigen is still unknown.

The sample here was CD8+ T cells from cultured PBMCs, taken from culture after CMV antigen stimulation. This chain links TRBV27 with TRBJ1-5, with D unresolved. The receptor comes from a human donor in good health (CMV status not recorded). Some clones in this sample may be carry-over from other donors' samples. For the CDR3, the DNA is TGTGCCAGCAAAGACGGGCACAATCAGCCCCAGCATTTT. The encoded protein is CASKDGHNQPQHF.